These 7 T cell receptor beta chains were sequenced from one sample in a study of blood T cell repertoires in COVID-19. Generated by immunoSEQ multiplex PCR, the TCRdb table keeps only in-frame clones and is missing some. Counted here are just over 300,000 clones, 80% to 90% occurring once; the ten biggest clones make up under 2.5%. The sample comprised PBMCs or T cells enriched from blood (not recorded which). The source of these receptors is a man aged 25-45 years who had recovered from COVID-19.

The gene calls are TRBV15 and TRBJ1-5, with D possibly matching TRBD1 (5 bases). The CDR3 is 12 residues long. With 8 bases removed from V and 11 bases from J, the gap between germline ends came to 16 bases. The germline V gene has CDR1 LNHNV and CDR2 YYDKDF (reference sequence). The chain's CDR3 is CATGRGANAQHF. CDR3 in DNA: TGTGCCACCGGAAGAGGGGCCAATGCCCAGCATTTT.

V usage is TRBV2 and J usage is TRBJ1-1; 10 bases map to TRBD1. With V trimmed by 11 bases and J by 8 bases, 11 bases remained unmatched. The CDR3 loop spans 13 amino acids. Germline loops: CDR1 SNHLY, CDR2 FYNNEI. CDR3 residues: CACSWTGGGEAFF. In DNA, the CDR3 is TGTGCCTGTAGTTGGACAGGGGGAGGGGAAGCTTTCTTT. Full variable domain (remainder filled in from reference TRBV2 and TRBJ1-1): EPEVTQTPSHQVTQMGQEVILRCVPISNHLYFYWYRQILGQKVEFLVSFYNNEISEKSEIFDDQFSVERPDGSNFTLKIRSTKLEDSAMYFCACSWTGGGEAFFGQGTRLTVV.

In its sample, this clone was seen a few times. This rearrangement joins TRBV4-2 to TRBJ2-2; 7 bases agree with TRBD2. V lost 0 bases, J lost 1 base, and 5 bases stayed unmatched. This CDR3 region has 17 residues. The germline V gene has CDR1 LGHNA and CDR2 YNFKEQ. The chain's CDR3 is CASSQEAGPLNTGELFF. The CDR3 DNA reads TGTGCCAGCAGCCAAGAAGCGGGGCCCCTGAACACCGGGGAGCTGTTTTTT.

The J gene is TRBJ1-5, the V gene TRBV30; 9 nucleotides match TRBD1. Per germline, CDR1 GTSNPN and CDR2 SVGIG (reference sequence). The V and J ends lost 1 base and 6 bases, in that order; junction bases with no gene match: 4. The CDR3 length is 14 residues. CDR3 amino acids: CAWSEGQGSQPQHF. CDR3 DNA sequence: TGTGCCTGGAGTGAGGGACAGGGTAGTCAGCCCCAGCATTTT. The variable domain in full, with the rest retrieved from reference TRBV30 and TRBJ1-5, is SQTIHQWPATLVQPVGSPLSLECTVEGTSNPNLYWYRQAAGRGLQLLFYSVGIGQISSEVPQNLSASRPQDRQFILSSKKLLLSDSGFYLCAWSEGQGSQPQHFGDGTRLSIL.

The V call is TRBV27, the J call TRBJ2-1; no reliable D call. The CDR3 consists of 12 residues. Trimming stripped 7 bases from V and 7 bases from J, with 11 bases between. Germline lookup yields CDR1 MNHEY and CDR2 SMNVEV (reference sequence). CDR3 amino acids: CASTGIRNEQFF. For the CDR3, the DNA is TGTGCCAGCACAGGAATTAGGAATGAGCAGTTCTTC.

V is TRBV2 and J is TRBJ2-1; 10 bases are a match to TRBD2. This CDR3 is built from 15 residues. In germline, CDR1 is SNHLY, CDR2 FYNNEI. Trimming took 3 bases from V and 2 from J; bases not matched to a gene: 1. The CDR3 protein is CASSDLAGAYNEQFF. The CDR3 bases are TGTGCCAGCAGTGATCTAGCGGGGGCCTACAATGAGCAGTTCTTC.

This clone is a singleton in its sample. The chain has TRBV4-2 and TRBJ1-2, with a weak D call TRBD1 (5 bases). The V gene's germline CDR1 is LGHNA and CDR2 YNFKEQ. This CDR3 is 15 amino acids long. The ends were cut back, 0 bases at V and 0 bases at J, with 8 bases in the middle. The CDR3 DNA is TGTGCCAGCAGCCAAGAGAGACAGCCTAACTATGGCTACACCTTC. Its translation: CASSQERQPNYGYTF.